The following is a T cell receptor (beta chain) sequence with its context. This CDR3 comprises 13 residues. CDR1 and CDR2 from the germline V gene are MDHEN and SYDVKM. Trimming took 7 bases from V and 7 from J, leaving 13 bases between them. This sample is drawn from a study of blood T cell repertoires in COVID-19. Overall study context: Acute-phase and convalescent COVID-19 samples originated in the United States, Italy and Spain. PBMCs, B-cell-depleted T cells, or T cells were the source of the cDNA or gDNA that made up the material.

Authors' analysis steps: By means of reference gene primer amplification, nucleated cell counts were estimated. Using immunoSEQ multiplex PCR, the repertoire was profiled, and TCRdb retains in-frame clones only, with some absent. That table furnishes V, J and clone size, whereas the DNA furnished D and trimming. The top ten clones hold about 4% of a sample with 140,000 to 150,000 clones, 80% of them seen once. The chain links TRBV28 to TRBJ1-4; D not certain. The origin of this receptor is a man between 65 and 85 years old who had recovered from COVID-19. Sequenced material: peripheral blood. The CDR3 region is CASNPGKTEKLFF. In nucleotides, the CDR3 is TGTGCCAGCAACCCCGGGAAGACTGAAAAACTGTTTTTT.